The 32 T cell receptor beta chains listed next were all sequenced from one sample in a study of T-cell memory formation after mild COVID-19. MiXCR, run by TCRdb on the 5' RACE reads, gives a single entry per CDR3 protein. The sample consists of around 340,000 distinct CDR3 sequences, approximately 21% of them appearing once. Sequenced input: PBMCs or a T cell subset sorted from them (not recorded which). These receptors were obtained from an adult woman who had mild COVID-19 (a few samples of this study predate the infection). Cell type and time point are not known.

The V call is TRBV9, the J call TRBJ1-3; no clear D. Germline values: CDR1 SGDLS, CDR2 YYNGEE. The CDR3 loop spans 15 amino acids. The V gene lost 0 bases and the J gene lost 0 bases, with 7 bases spanning the gap. This CDR3 is CASSVAGNSGNTIYF. The CDR3 DNA reads TGTGCCAGCAGCGTAGCGGGGAACTCTGGAAACACCATATATTTT.

The chain has TRBV4-2 and TRBJ2-5; no clear D. V was clipped by 3 bases and J by 5 bases, with 10 bases between them. This CDR3 region has 13 residues. From germline, CDR1 is LGHNA and CDR2 YNFKEQ. The CDR3: CASSQALGETQYF. The CDR3 DNA reads TGTGCCAGCAGCCAGGCGTTGGGGGAGACCCAGTACTTC.

The V call is TRBV4-3, the J call TRBJ1-1, with D maybe TRBD1 (5 bases). V was trimmed by 2 bases and J by 6 bases, leaving 13 bases between them. The CDR3 length is 14 residues. Germline CDR1 is LGHNA and CDR2 is YSLEER. The DNA for the CDR3 is TGCGCCAGCAGCCAATCTGGGGGGTGGGCTGAAGCTTTCTTT. Amino acids: CASSQSGGWAEAFF.

The chain uses TRBV5-4 and TRBJ2-3, with 9 positions matching TRBD2. CDR3 length equals 16 residues. V was pared by 0 bases and J by 3 bases, with 5 bases of the junction left unmatched. Germline CDR1 SGHNT, CDR2 YYREEE (reference sequence). Written as DNA, the CDR3 is TGTGCCAGCAGCTTGGGAGCGGGGGGTGTGACAGATACGCAGTATTTT. This translates into CASSLGAGGVTDTQYF. The variable domain in full, completed from reference TRBV5-4 and TRBJ2-3, reads ETGVTQSPTHLIKTRGQQVTLRCSSQSGHNTVSWYQQALGQGPQFIFQYYREEENGRGNFPPRFSGLQFPNYSSELNVNALELDDSALYLCASSLGAGGVTDTQYFGPGTRLTVL.

This clonotype was counted a few times. This chain uses TRBV6-1 with TRBJ2-7; a possible D gene is TRBD1 (6 bases). Trimming removed 8 bases at V and 6 bases at J, with 23 bases between. The CDR3 runs 15 residues. In germline, CDR1 is MNHNS, CDR2 SASEGT. Here the CDR3 DNA reads TGTGCCAGCGGAATACGCCTAACGGGACAATCCGAGCAGTACTTC. It translates to CASGIRLTGQSEQYF.

In regard to this clonotype: A read error is possible here, since a much larger clone lies one base away. The V call is TRBV5-5, the J call TRBJ2-2; the D gene is possibly TRBD1 (6 bases). Germline CDR1 and CDR2: SGHKS and YYEKEE (reference sequence). The CDR3 length is 14 residues. Trimming took 4 bases from V and 1 from J, leaving 8 bases between them. CDR3 region: CASSRGQNTGELFF. CDR3 nucleotides: TGTGCCAGCAGCCGGGGACAGAACACCGGGGAGCTGTTTTTT.

The chain is built from TRBV4-3 and TRBJ2-4, with 8 bases lining up with TRBD1. With 6 bases clipped from V and 1 base from J, the junction kept 8 bases outside the gene matches. Germline CDR1 reads LGHNA; CDR2 reads YSLEER. This CDR3 is built from 16 residues. Here the CDR3 DNA reads TGCGCCAGCAGTACAGTAGGACAGGGCGCCAAAAACATTCAGTACTTC. Amino acid sequence: CASSTVGQGAKNIQYF.

This clonotype appeared a few times. This chain connects TRBV29-1 to TRBJ2-3, with a weak D call TRBD2 (6 bases). Trimming removed 3 bases from V and 0 bases from J, with 7 bases in between. CDR3 length: 13 amino acids. Germline V gene data show CDR1 as SQVTM and CDR2 as ANQGSEA. CDR3 sequence reads: CSVEGTSTDTQYF. The CDR3 DNA reads TGCAGCGTTGAGGGGACTAGCACAGATACGCAGTATTTT.

The V call is TRBV5-1, the J call TRBJ2-2; tentatively, D is TRBD1 (5 bases). The V and J ends lost 4 bases and 0 bases respectively, with 10 bases between them. CDR1 is SGHRS, CDR2 YFSETQ, per germline. This CDR3 spans 15 amino acids. The CDR3 reads CASSLDRTNTGELFF. The CDR3 nucleotides are TGCGCCAGCAGCCTTGACAGAACGAACACCGGGGAGCTGTTTTTT.

The chain carries TRBV20-1 and TRBJ1-2; possible D gene TRBD1, 6 bases. The CDR3 contains 13 residues. Germline CDR1 DFQATT, CDR2 SNEGSKA (reference sequence). V lost 3 bases and J lost 4, with 12 bases in between. CDR3 coding DNA: TGCAGTGCTAGGGGGGGGCGCAGCTATGGCTACACCTTC. Translation gives CSARGGRSYGYTF.

A few counts support this clonotype. The chain joins TRBV12-3 or TRBV12-4 to TRBJ2-5, with 7 bases that match TRBD2. This CDR3 is built from 16 residues. With 2 bases clipped from V and 2 bases from J, the junction kept 8 bases outside the gene matches. In DNA, the CDR3 is TGTGCCAGCAGTTTATTCCTGACTAGCAGTCAAGAGACCCAGTACTTC. This gives the protein CASSLFLTSSQETQYF.

This clonotype was counted only a few times. The rearrangement links TRBV20-1 to TRBJ2-1, with D perhaps TRBD2 (6 bases). Germline V gene lookup returns CDR1 DFQATT and CDR2 SNEGSKA (reference sequence). The CDR3 sequence is 12 residues long. V was clipped by 6 bases and J by 9 bases, with 15 bases between them. In nucleotides, the CDR3 is TGCAGTGCGAAGTCCCTAGCGCCTGAGCAGTTCTTC. It yields the protein CSAKSLAPEQFF.

This clonotype came up a few times. The rearrangement joins TRBV12-3 or TRBV12-4 to TRBJ2-1, with 7 bases fitting TRBD2. CDR3 length equals 13 residues. V gave up 5 bases and J gave up 7 bases; unmatched junction bases: 5. CDR3 sequence: CASSSGDYNEQFF. The CDR3 DNA sequence: TGTGCCAGCAGTAGTGGGGACTATAATGAGCAGTTCTTC.

This clonotype has a handful of counts. This chain uses TRBV24-1 with TRBJ2-3; D might be TRBD2 (6 bases). V lost 8 bases to trimming and J lost 9 bases, with 17 bases between them. CDR3 size: 13 residues. Germline CDR1 is KGHDR and CDR2 is SFDVKD. The CDR3 loop reads CATTSSGGSTQYF. The CDR3 nucleotides are TGTGCCACCACCAGTTCCGGAGGGAGCACGCAGTATTTT.

This clonotype was counted only a few times. The chain links TRBV29-1 to TRBJ2-3; 8 bases fit TRBD1. The germline gives CDR1 SQVTM, CDR2 ANQGSEA. V gave up 1 base and J gave up 1 base; unmatched junction bases: 7. The CDR3 covers 16 residues. The CDR3, as DNA: TGCAGCGTTGAAGGTTGGCAGGGGGCCCGCACAGATACGCAGTATTTT. Its protein is CSVEGWQGARTDTQYF.

The chain is built from TRBV6-6 and TRBJ1-5, with TRBD1 matching 8 bases. The CDR3 spans 15 residues. Germline V CDR1 and CDR2: MNHNY, SVGAGI (reference sequence). V was clipped by 6 bases and J by 4 bases; unmatched bases: 8. This CDR3 reads CASRMDRAYNQPQHF. CDR3 sequence (DNA): TGTGCCAGCAGAATGGACAGGGCGTATAATCAGCCCCAGCATTTT.

This clonotype was seen a handful of times. This chain joins TRBV5-1 and TRBJ1-5; tentatively, D is TRBD1 (6 bases). V lost 4 bases, J lost 4 bases, and 18 bases lay in between. CDR1 SGHRS and CDR2 YFSETQ come from the germline V gene. The CDR3 runs 16 residues. The CDR3 here is CASSPGRGASNQPQHF. The CDR3 DNA sequence: TGCGCCAGCAGCCCAGGACGGGGGGCTTCAAATCAGCCCCAGCATTTT.

The chain is built from TRBV7-9 and TRBJ2-7; no clear D gene. Germline V gene lookup returns CDR1 SEHNR and CDR2 FQNEAQ (reference sequence). V was shortened by 4 bases and J by 0 bases, with 10 bases between the two germline ends. The CDR3 covers 14 residues. CDR3 sequence reads: CASSYGQSSYEQYF. The CDR3 bases are TGTGCCAGCAGCTATGGGCAGAGCTCCTACGAGCAGTACTTC.

This clonotype showed up just a few times. The rearrangement joins TRBV7-2 to TRBJ1-2; tentative D call: TRBD1 (5 bases). This CDR3 contains 15 residues. The germline V gene encodes CDR1 SGHTA and CDR2 FQGNSA. Trimming stripped 5 bases from V and 4 bases from J, with 17 bases between. The DNA of the CDR3 is TGTGCCAGCAGCCGAGGGACGGGACCGAGCTATGGCTACACCTTC. It translates to CASSRGTGPSYGYTF.

In its sample, this clonotype was seen a few times. The V call is TRBV7-8, the J call TRBJ2-6; TRBD1 aligns across 7 bases. With V trimmed by 4 bases and J by 0 bases, 9 bases remained unmatched. Per germline, CDR1 SGHVS and CDR2 FQNEAQ. The CDR3 loop spans 18 amino acids. The CDR3 nucleotides read TGTGCCAGCAGCTACGGACAGGCGTCTCTCTCTGGGGCCAACGTCCTGACTTTC. Amino acid sequence: CASSYGQASLSGANVLTF.

This sequence joins TRBV9 and TRBJ2-1, with D unclear. The CDR3 runs to 12 residues. With 4 bases removed from V and 9 bases from J, the gap between germline ends came to 11 bases. Germline V gene sequence: CDR1 SGDLS, CDR2 YYNGEE. The CDR3 is CASSQRVGEQFF. The CDR3 DNA is TGTGCCAGCAGCCAAAGGGTGGGTGAGCAGTTCTTC.

The V call is TRBV6-1, the J call TRBJ2-2; D might be TRBD2 (5 bases). This CDR3 has 16 residues. Germline V gene lookup returns CDR1 MNHNS and CDR2 SASEGT. Deletions cut 1 base from V and 5 bases from J, with 14 bases between. CDR3 loop: CASSEVEGTRTGELFF. The CDR3 DNA is TGTGCCAGCAGTGAAGTCGAGGGCACCCGGACCGGGGAGCTGTTTTTT.

The chain carries TRBV6-5 and TRBJ1-1; no reliable D call. The CDR3 covers 14 residues. Trimming took off 6 bases at V and 1 base at J, with 12 bases between the two ends. Germline values: CDR1 MNHEY, CDR2 SVGAGI. CDR3 protein: CASRPETQNTEAFF. The CDR3 nucleotides read TGTGCCAGCAGACCCGAAACCCAGAACACTGAAGCTTTCTTT.

There are many counts of this clonotype. CDR3 sequence reads: CASSFMGARPTDTQYF. Here the CDR3 DNA reads TGTGCCAGCAGCTTCATGGGGGCCCGGCCCACAGATACGCAGTATTTT. V gene TRBV7-2 combines with J gene TRBJ2-3, with D possibly matching TRBD1 (6 bases). The CDR3 spans 16 residues. CDR1 and CDR2 (germline): SGHTA, FQGNSA. Trimming removed 3 bases from V and 2 bases from J, with 15 bases in between.

In DNA, the CDR3 is TGTGCCAGCACCGTATCGGGGTGGAATGAGCAGTTCTTC. The encoded protein is CASTVSGWNEQFF. The rearrangement joins TRBV7-9 to TRBJ2-1; D possibly corresponds to TRBD2 (5 bases). In germline, CDR1 is SEHNR, CDR2 FQNEAQ (reference sequence). The CDR3 sequence is 13 residues long. Trimming pared 7 bases from V and 7 bases from J, leaving 14 bases between.

The chain recombines TRBV29-1 with TRBJ2-1; 7 nucleotides align to TRBD1. The germline gives CDR1 SQVTM, CDR2 ANQGSEA. Trimming cost V 7 bases and J 3 bases; bases outside gene matches: 12. The CDR3 is 15 residues long. The CDR3 DNA reads TGCAGCGGTACCAGGAGGACAGGAATCTACAATGAGCAGTTCTTC. Protein: CSGTRRTGIYNEQFF.

Only a few counts were recorded for this clonotype. The chain is built from TRBV5-1 and TRBJ2-1; the match to TRBD2 covers 8 bases. The CDR3 runs to 15 residues. In germline, CDR1 is SGHRS, CDR2 YFSETQ. V was pared by 0 bases and J by 5 bases, with 4 bases of the junction left unmatched. The CDR3 DNA reads TGCGCCAGCAGCTTGGTGGTGCGGGGGGACAATGAGCAGTTCTTC. It encodes CASSLVVRGDNEQFF.

The gene calls are TRBV6-5 and TRBJ1-1, with D maybe TRBD1 (5 bases). CDR3 length: 14 amino acids. CDR1 MNHEY and CDR2 SVGAGI come from the germline V gene. V was trimmed by 2 bases and J by 4 bases, leaving 11 bases between them. CDR3 sequence: CASSYGAGATEAFF. CDR3 nucleotide sequence: TGTGCCAGCAGTTACGGGGCTGGGGCCACTGAAGCTTTCTTT.

This clonotype has more than one count but fewer than ten. The chain employs TRBV7-4 and TRBJ2-7; D is perhaps TRBD1 or TRBD2 (7 bases each). Germline V gene lookup returns CDR1 SGHVT and CDR2 SQSDAQ. The CDR3 is 15 residues long. The germline V and J ends were trimmed by 7 bases and 7 bases, with 23 bases remaining between them. The CDR3 reads CASNDRELTRGEQYF. CDR3 coding DNA: TGTGCCAGCAACGACAGGGAGCTGACGCGGGGGGAGCAGTACTTC.

The chain has TRBV6-2 or TRBV6-3 and TRBJ2-1, with 7 bases aligning to TRBD2. The J segment lost 8 bases and the V segment lost 2 bases, leaving 3 bases of the junction unmatched. This CDR3 is 13 amino acids long. Germline V gives CDR1 MNHEY, CDR2 SVGEGT. CDR3 DNA: TGTGCCAGCAGTTACCCAGGGAGGGATGAGCAGTTCTTC. It codes for CASSYPGRDEQFF.

The chain recombines TRBV13 with TRBJ2-1; 7 bases agree with TRBD1. V gave up 3 bases and J gave up 5 bases; unmatched junction bases: 7. Germline CDR1 is PRHDT and CDR2 is FYEKMQ (reference sequence). The CDR3 has 15 residues. The CDR3 spells CASSFPTGYDNEQFF. The DNA of the CDR3 is TGTGCCAGCAGCTTCCCGACAGGGTACGACAATGAGCAGTTCTTC. The full variable domain, completed using reference TRBV13 and TRBJ2-1, is AAGVIQSPRHLIKEKRETATLKCYPIPRHDTVYWYQQGPGQDPQFLISFYEKMQSDKGSIPDRFSAQQFSDYHSELNMSSLELGDSALYFCASSFPTGYDNEQFFGPGTRLTVL.

This clonotype was counted between two and nine times. V and J are TRBV12-3 or TRBV12-4 and TRBJ2-5; 7 bases are a match to TRBD2. Unmatched junction bases numbered 7, after V lost 2 bases and J lost 7 bases. The CDR3 loop spans 14 amino acids. CDR3 nucleotide sequence: TGTGCCAGCAGTTTAACTGGGGGGGTCAGGACCCAGTACTTC. Translating it yields CASSLTGGVRTQYF.